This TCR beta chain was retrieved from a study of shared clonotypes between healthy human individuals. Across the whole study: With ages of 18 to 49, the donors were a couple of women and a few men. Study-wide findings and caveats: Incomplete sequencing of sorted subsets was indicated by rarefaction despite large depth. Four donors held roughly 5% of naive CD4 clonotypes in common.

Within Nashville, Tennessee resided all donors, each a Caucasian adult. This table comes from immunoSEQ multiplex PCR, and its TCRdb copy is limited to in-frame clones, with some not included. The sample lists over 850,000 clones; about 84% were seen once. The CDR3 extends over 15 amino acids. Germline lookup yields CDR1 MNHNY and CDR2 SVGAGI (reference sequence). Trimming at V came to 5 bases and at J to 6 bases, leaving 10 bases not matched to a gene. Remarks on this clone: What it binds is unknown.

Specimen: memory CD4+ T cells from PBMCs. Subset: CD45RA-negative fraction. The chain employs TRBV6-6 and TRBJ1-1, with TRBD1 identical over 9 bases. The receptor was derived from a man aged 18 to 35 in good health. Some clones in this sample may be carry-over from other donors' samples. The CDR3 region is CASSTSTGGWPEAFF. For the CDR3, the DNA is TGTGCCAGCAGTACTTCAACAGGGGGCTGGCCTGAAGCTTTCTTT.